This TCR beta chain stems from a study of cytomegalovirus exposure and HLA in healthy donors. Study-wide results and caveats: The classifier reportedly diagnosed cytomegalovirus status with high sensitivity and specificity.

This CDR3 spans 14 amino acids. Germline V gene data show CDR1 as MNHEY and CDR2 as SVGAGI. Trimming removed 4 bases at V and 2 bases at J, with 11 bases between. This PCR relied on a set of 60 Vbeta primers and 13 Jbeta primers. Measured with immunoSEQ multiplex PCR; TCRdb has only the in-frame clones, and not every one. The table shows about 190,000 clones, with more than 65% occurring only once. A remark on this clone: The antigen remains undetermined.

The origin of this receptor is a man in his fifties in good health and CMV-seronegative. The chain couples TRBV6-5 to TRBJ1-1, with D possibly TRBD1 on 5 matching bases. Sequencing was done on a sample of PBMCs. CDR3: CASSSTGGNTEAFF. The CDR3 DNA reads as TGTGCCAGCAGTTCGACCGGGGGTAACACTGAAGCTTTCTTT.